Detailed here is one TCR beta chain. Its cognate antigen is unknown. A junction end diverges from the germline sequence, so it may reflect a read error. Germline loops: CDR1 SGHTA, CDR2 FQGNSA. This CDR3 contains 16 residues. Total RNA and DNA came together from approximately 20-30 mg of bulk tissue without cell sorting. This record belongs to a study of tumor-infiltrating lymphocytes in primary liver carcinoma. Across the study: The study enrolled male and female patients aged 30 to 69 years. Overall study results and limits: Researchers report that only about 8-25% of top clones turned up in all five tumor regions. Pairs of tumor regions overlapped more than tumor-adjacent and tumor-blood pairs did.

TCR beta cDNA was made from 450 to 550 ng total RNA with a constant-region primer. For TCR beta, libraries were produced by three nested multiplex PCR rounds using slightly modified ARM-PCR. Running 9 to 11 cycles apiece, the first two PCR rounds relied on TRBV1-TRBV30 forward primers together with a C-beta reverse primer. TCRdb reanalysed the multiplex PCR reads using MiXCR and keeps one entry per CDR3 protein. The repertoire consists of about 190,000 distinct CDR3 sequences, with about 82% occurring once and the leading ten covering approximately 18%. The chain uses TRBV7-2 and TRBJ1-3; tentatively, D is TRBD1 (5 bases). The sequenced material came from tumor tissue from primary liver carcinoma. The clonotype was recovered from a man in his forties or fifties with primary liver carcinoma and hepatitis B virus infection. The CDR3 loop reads CASSLGTPNTGNIIYF. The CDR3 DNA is TGTGCCAGCAGTTTAGGGACCCCTAACACAGGAAACATCATATATTTT.